The following is a T cell receptor (beta chain) sequence with its context. Its antigen is unknown. It has no much larger one-base neighbor in the sample; base qualities were not kept. V and J lose 4 bases and 3 bases, and a span of 4 bases separates them. The CDR3 covers 11 residues, taking in both the cysteine and the phenylalanine. Only CDR3 DNA is held: 33 bases, read in frame from base 1. The CDR1 and CDR2 encoded by the germline V gene are MDHEN and SYDVKM. The method was the immunoSEQ multiplex PCR assay. The original methods were these. A statistical classification framework was built to diagnose cytomegalovirus status from the catalog of TCR beta chain sequences. What TCRdb holds here is the immuneACCESS table cut down to in-frame rearrangements. Part of the clones is not present; checked against another copy, under half of the missing clones reflect an unresolved V gene, and the others are unexplained. The V and J calls and clone size come from that table; D and trimming were worked out from the DNA. Recorded for this sample are 120,000 to 150,000 clones; about 86% of them occurred a single time. The biggest ten clones account for roughly 3% of the sample.

This sample stems from a study of cytomegalovirus exposure and HLA in healthy donors (dated by TCRdb to 2017 to 2019). Describing the broader study: The 650 to 750 repertoires of the first cohort and the 110 or so validation repertoires were produced on the same platform, according to a later analysis. The study aimed to test whether cataloging public T cell receptors could reveal signatures of past pathogen exposure. In addition to the first cohort of 650 to 750 subjects, a separate validation cohort of around 110 different subjects was used. The study combined high-throughput TCR immunosequencing, statistical association of individual TCRs with disease status, and machine learning to predict cytomegalovirus infection status. The research as a whole found: The authors suggested that the approach could potentially be generalized to other disease states and immunological phenotypes. In vitro tests confirmed that a few of the cytomegalovirus-associated TCR beta chains recognize cytomegalovirus antigens. The classifier was reported to diagnose cytomegalovirus status with high specificity and sensitivity in both the original cohort and the validation cohort. A later analysis found that TCRs clustered in the first cohort also tended to co-occur in the 120 validation repertoires, with 94% of cluster scores above 0. In the study, approximately 160 TCR beta chains were listed as associated with cytomegalovirus. All 120 or so repertoires were used to score co-occurrence in the validation cohort in a later analysis, because that analysis had no HLA typing for the cohort. Most TCR sequences were seen in very few donors, while some public TCRs were found in many individuals.

Donors formed part of the validation cohort, which comprised 120 subjects and was distinct from the first cohort of under 850 subjects. The sample taken for sequencing was PBMCs. The origin of this receptor is a man younger than 35 in good health and CMV-seronegative. The sequence joins TRBV28 to TRBJ2-7; the D gene is not confidently resolved. The CDR3 protein sequence reads: CASSSSYEQYF. The sequence in DNA is TGTGCCAGCAGTTCGAGCTACGAGCAGTACTTC.